This T cell receptor beta chain is drawn from a study of T cells in Graves' hyperthyroidism and ophthalmopathy. RNA transcripts yielded amplified TCR beta CDR3 regions. Primed by the HTBI set, a first-round RT-PCR was run on the TCR CDR3. TCRdb reprocessed the multiplex PCR reads via MiXCR and lists one record per CDR3 protein. The repertoire holds 350,000 or so distinct CDR3 sequences, with 15% to 20% as singletons. The CDR3 extends over 15 amino acids. V was pared by 5 bases and J by 4 bases, with 10 bases of the junction left unmatched. The V gene's germline CDR1 is SGHAT and CDR2 FQNNGV. The sequence was collected from a woman in her 40s with Graves' ophthalmopathy. Sequenced material: blood. This sequence joins TRBV11-2 and TRBJ2-5, with 7 bases aligning to TRBD2. CDR3 sequence reads: CASSTRGVAGETQYF. CDR3 in DNA: TGTGCCAGCAGCACCCGGGGGGTAGCGGGAGAGACCCAGTACTTC.